This passage covers 15 T cell receptor beta chains from one sample sequenced in a study of CD8 T cells in ankylosing spondylitis. Overall study findings and caveats: It appeared that ankylosing spondylitis blood was characterized by a TCR beta motif of several highly homologous variants.

No antigens are known for them. A single record per CDR3 protein comes from TCRdb applying MiXCR to the 5' RACE reads. The sample lists some 840,000 distinct CDR3 sequences, roughly 10% occurring once. Input material: blood, either unsorted or a sorted T cell fraction (not recorded which). These receptors originate from a male donor with ankylosing spondylitis.

This clonotype was seen a few times. V usage is TRBV20-1 and J usage is TRBJ1-2, with TRBD1 as a possible D gene (5 bases). With 2 bases removed from V and 8 bases from J, the gap between germline ends came to 9 bases. CDR1 is DFQATT and CDR2 is SNEGSKA in the germline V gene (reference sequence). The CDR3 covers 11 residues. The CDR3 DNA follows: TGCAGTGCTAGACAGGGTCTGGGCTACACCTTC. It translates to CSARQGLGYTF.

This clonotype was seen many times. V and J are TRBV20-1 and TRBJ2-3; D remains ambiguous. This CDR3 region has 14 residues. Germline values: CDR1 DFQATT, CDR2 SNEGSKA (reference sequence). V lost 0 bases to trimming and J lost 1 base, with 8 bases between them. The CDR3 is CSARDIGGTDTQYF. The CDR3 nucleotides are TGCAGTGCTAGAGATATAGGCGGCACAGATACGCAGTATTTT.

The V call is TRBV28, the J call TRBJ2-5; no firm D call. V lost 4 bases to trimming and J lost 3 bases, with 12 bases between them. CDR3 length: 14 residues. The germline V gene has CDR1 MDHEN and CDR2 SYDVKM. CDR3 bases: TGTGCCAGCAGTTCCCCGGGTTCAGAAGAGACCCAGTACTTC. Encoded protein: CASSSPGSEETQYF.

This clonotype was observed many times. V is TRBV12-3 or TRBV12-4 and J is TRBJ2-7; weak D call: TRBD2 (6 bases). V shed 0 bases and J shed 10 bases, with 13 bases lying between them. This CDR3 has 13 amino acids. CDR3 amino acids: CASSLARDWAQYF. CDR3 bases: TGTGCCAGCAGTTTAGCGAGGGACTGGGCCCAGTACTTC.

The gene calls are TRBV4-2 and TRBJ2-7; D is unresolved. This CDR3 region has 12 residues. Germline lookup yields CDR1 LGHNA and CDR2 YNFKEQ. Trimming left V 4 bases short and J 4 bases short, with 8 bases between. In DNA form, the CDR3 reads TGTGCCAGCAGCCGTGGGATTTACGAGCAGTACTTC. Amino acids: CASSRGIYEQYF.

The sample holds a few counts of this clonotype. This sequence joins TRBV6-5 and TRBJ1-1; D is undetermined. The length of the CDR3 is 16 residues. Per germline, CDR1 MNHEY and CDR2 SVGAGI. V lost 1 base, J lost 0 bases, and 12 bases lay in between. The CDR3 DNA sequence: TGTGCCAGCAGTTACTTAGGGCGAGGGATGAACACTGAAGCTTTCTTT. Its translation is CASSYLGRGMNTEAFF.

The chain joins TRBV12-3 or TRBV12-4 to TRBJ2-1; D not certain. V was shortened by 8 bases and J by 7 bases, with 18 bases between the two germline ends. CDR3 length: 14 amino acids. CDR3 coding DNA: TGTGCCAGCTTTGACCCTCTACTGAGGAATGAGCAGTTCTTC. Translated: CASFDPLLRNEQFF.

In its sample, this clonotype was seen a few times. The rearrangement joins TRBV11-2 to TRBJ1-1; D unclear. V was clipped by 5 bases and J by 11 bases, with 18 bases between them. The germline V gene has CDR1 SGHAT and CDR2 FQNNGV. The CDR3 is 13 residues long. CDR3 nucleotides: TGTGCCAGCAGCCCTGGACTCCTAAGAGAGGCTTTCTTT. Its translation: CASSPGLLREAFF.

This clonotype has a handful of counts. The junction differs from germline at one of its ends, possibly a read error. J is TRBJ1-1 and V is TRBV20-1, with D hard to call. CDR1 and CDR2 (germline): DFQATT, SNEGSKA (reference sequence). The CDR3 spans 12 residues. The CDR3 here is CSAPRMNTEAFF. The CDR3 region has the DNA TGCAGTGCTCCGAGGATGAATACTGAAGCTTTCTTT.

This clonotype was detected many times. CDR3 coding DNA: TGTGCCATCAGTGAGCGGCGGTCCGCTGGAAACACCATATATTTT. Translating it yields CAISERRSAGNTIYF. This sequence joins TRBV10-3 and TRBJ1-3; D is unresolved. CDR3 length equals 15 residues. The V gene lost 2 bases and the J gene lost 2 bases, with 10 bases spanning the gap. CDR1 and CDR2 (germline): ENHRY, SYGVKD.

This clonotype turned up a few times. The V gene is TRBV15, the J gene TRBJ1-2; possible D gene TRBD1, 5 bases. Germline V gene sequence: CDR1 LNHNV, CDR2 YYDKDF (reference sequence). CDR3 length equals 15 residues. V shed 3 bases and J shed 4 bases, with 15 bases lying between them. CDR3 nucleotide sequence: TGTGCCACCAGCAGTAGGTGGGGGTCGGGCTATGGCTACACCTTC. Encoded protein: CATSSRWGSGYGYTF.

The chain has TRBV5-4 and TRBJ1-2; 9 bases map to TRBD1. With 2 bases clipped from V and 2 bases from J, the junction kept 4 bases outside the gene matches. The germline gives CDR1 SGHNT, CDR2 YYREEE (reference sequence). The CDR3 extends over 15 amino acids. This chain's CDR3 is CASSLDRGGNYGYTF. CDR3 nucleotides: TGTGCCAGCAGCTTAGACAGGGGGGGAAACTATGGCTACACCTTC. The full variable domain, in which reference TRBV5-4 and TRBJ1-2 provide the parts outside the CDR3, is ETGVTQSPTHLIKTRGQQVTLRCSSQSGHNTVSWYQQALGQGPQFIFQYYREEENGRGNFPPRFSGLQFPNYSSELNVNALELDDSALYLCASSLDRGGNYGYTFGSGTRLTVV.

This clonotype was counted a few times. The chain's CDR3 is CASSLVGVGELFF. The CDR3 region has the DNA TGTGCCAGCAGTTTAGTAGGGGTCGGGGAGCTGTTTTTT. This chain uses TRBV28 with TRBJ2-2; weak D call: TRBD1 (5 bases). Trimming removed 2 bases from V and 7 bases from J, with 8 bases in between. The CDR3 loop spans 13 amino acids. Germline V gene lookup returns CDR1 MDHEN and CDR2 SYDVKM.

This clonotype occurred a few times. Relative to the germline gene, one junction end is altered; a read error may explain this. As DNA, the CDR3 is TGCAGTGCTGGAGAAAGGGGTACTCGGGCTGAAGCTTTCTTT. Protein sequence: CSAGERGTRAEAFF. The V and J genes are TRBV20-1 and TRBJ1-1; TRBD1 is a possible D gene (5 bases). This CDR3 spans 14 amino acids. Germline V gene lookup returns CDR1 DFQATT and CDR2 SNEGSKA (reference sequence).

This rearrangement joins TRBV5-1 to TRBJ2-7, with D perhaps matching TRBD1 (6 bases). Germline V gives CDR1 SGHRS, CDR2 YFSETQ. Between the trimmed V and J ends, which lost 3 bases and 3 bases, there was a span of 13 bases. The CDR3 is 14 amino acids. In nucleotides, the CDR3 is TGCGCCAGCAGCTCCCTACGGGACAACTACGAGCAGTACTTC. It is translated as CASSSLRDNYEQYF.